The clone carrying this T cell receptor (beta chain) was seen once. Sequencing used immunoSEQ multiplex PCR; TCRdb keeps in-frame clones, though not all of them. The top ten clones hold more than 5.5% of a sample with roughly 100,000 clones, 82% of them seen once. This sample stems from a study of radiation and T cells in renal cell carcinoma. Time point indicated: baseline pretreatment blood. As for treatment: 15 Gy SBRT to primary tumor, nephrectomy 4 weeks later. Serial blood draws occurred at baseline and 2 and 4 weeks post-SBRT. Unmatched junction bases numbered 4, after V lost 4 bases and J lost 2 bases. The germline V gene has CDR1 LNHDA and CDR2 SQIVND (reference sequence). The CDR3 length is 14 residues.

The source is a man aged 55 to 70 with renal cell carcinoma. The sample was blood, taken from a patient whose treatment included radiotherapy and nephrectomy. The chain has TRBV19 and TRBJ2-7; TRBD2 aligns across 8 bases. CDR3 bases: TGTGCCAGTAGTACCCCGGGACTAGCCTACGAGCAGTACTTC. Residues: CASSTPGLAYEQYF.